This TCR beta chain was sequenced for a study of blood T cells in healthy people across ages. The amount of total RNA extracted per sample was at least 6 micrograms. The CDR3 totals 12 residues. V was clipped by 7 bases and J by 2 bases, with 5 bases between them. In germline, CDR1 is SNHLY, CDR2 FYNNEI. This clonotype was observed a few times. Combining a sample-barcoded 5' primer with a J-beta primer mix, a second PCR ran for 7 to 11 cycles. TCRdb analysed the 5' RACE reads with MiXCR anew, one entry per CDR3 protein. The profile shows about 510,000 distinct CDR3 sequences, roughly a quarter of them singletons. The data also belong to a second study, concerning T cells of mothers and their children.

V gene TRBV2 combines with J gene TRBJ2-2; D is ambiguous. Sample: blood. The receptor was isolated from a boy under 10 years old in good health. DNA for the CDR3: TGTGCCAGCATGAGTAACACCGGGGAGCTGTTTTTT. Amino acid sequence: CASMSNTGELFF.